This T cell receptor beta chain was obtained from a study of blood T cell repertoires in COVID-19. Whole-study context: Acute and convalescent COVID-19 specimens originated in the United States, Italy and Spain. From T cells, B-cell-depleted T cells, or PBMCs came the material, which was cDNA or gDNA.

In the authors' methods: Researchers report that nucleated cell counts were estimated from reference gene primer amplification. Here immunoSEQ multiplex PCR was the method, and the copy in TCRdb shows in-frame clones only, minus some. The DNA gave D and trimming, while V, J and clone size come from that table. This sample has some 120,000 clones, with approximately 90% found just once. V shed 5 bases and J shed 5 bases, with 19 bases lying between them. This CDR3 is built from 15 residues. Germline CDR1 SGHNT, CDR2 YYREEE (reference sequence). Material: peripheral blood. The receptor comes from a human donor in a cohort sampled during active COVID-19. The V call is TRBV5-4, the J call TRBJ2-5; tentative D call: TRBD2 (7 bases). CDR3 DNA sequence: TGTGCCAGCAGTCCGACTAGCAGAGGGGGGGAGACCCAGTACTTC. Protein sequence: CASSPTSRGGETQYF.